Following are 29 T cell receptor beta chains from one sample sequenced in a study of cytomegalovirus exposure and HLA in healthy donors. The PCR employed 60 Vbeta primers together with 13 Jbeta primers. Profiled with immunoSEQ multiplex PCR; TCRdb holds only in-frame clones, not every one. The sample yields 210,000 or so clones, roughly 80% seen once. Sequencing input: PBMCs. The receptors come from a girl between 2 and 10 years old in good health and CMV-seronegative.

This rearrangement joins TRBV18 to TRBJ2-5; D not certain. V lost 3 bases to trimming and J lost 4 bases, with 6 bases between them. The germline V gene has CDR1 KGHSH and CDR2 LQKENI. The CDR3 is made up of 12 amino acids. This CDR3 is CASSPARETQYF. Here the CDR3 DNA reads TGTGCCAGCTCACCCGCCAGAGAGACCCAGTACTTC.

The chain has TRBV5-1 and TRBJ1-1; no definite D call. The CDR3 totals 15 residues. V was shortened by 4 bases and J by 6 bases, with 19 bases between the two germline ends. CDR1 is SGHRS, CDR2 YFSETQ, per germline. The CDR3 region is CASSPVGGMKAEAFF. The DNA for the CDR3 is TGCGCCAGCAGCCCCGTGGGAGGGATGAAGGCTGAAGCTTTCTTT.

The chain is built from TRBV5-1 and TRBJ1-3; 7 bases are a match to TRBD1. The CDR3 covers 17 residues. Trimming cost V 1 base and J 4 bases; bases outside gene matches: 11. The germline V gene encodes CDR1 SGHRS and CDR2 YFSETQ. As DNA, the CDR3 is TGCGCCAGCAGCTTGCCGAGGGACAGCCGTTCCGGAAACACCATATATTTT. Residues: CASSLPRDSRSGNTIYF.

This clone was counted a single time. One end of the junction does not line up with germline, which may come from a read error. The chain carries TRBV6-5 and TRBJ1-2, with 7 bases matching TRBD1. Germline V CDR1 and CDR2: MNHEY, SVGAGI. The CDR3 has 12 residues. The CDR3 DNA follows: TGTGTCAGCAGTTCGCAGGGGGAGGGCTACACCTTC. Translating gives CVSSSQGEGYTF.

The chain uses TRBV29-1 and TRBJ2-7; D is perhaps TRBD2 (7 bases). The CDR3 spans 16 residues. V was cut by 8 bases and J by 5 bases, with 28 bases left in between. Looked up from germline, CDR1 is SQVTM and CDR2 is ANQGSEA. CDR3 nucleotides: TGCAGCCCGGTCCCCCAAGACAGGACTAGTAAGAACGAGCAGTACTTC. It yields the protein CSPVPQDRTSKNEQYF.

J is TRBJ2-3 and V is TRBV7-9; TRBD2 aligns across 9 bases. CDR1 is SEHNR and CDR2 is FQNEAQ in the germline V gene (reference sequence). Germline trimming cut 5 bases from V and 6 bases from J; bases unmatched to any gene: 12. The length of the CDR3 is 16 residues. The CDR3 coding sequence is TGTGCCAGCAGCCCGCGGGGGGGTCCACACACGGATACGCAGTATTTT. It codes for CASSPRGGPHTDTQYF. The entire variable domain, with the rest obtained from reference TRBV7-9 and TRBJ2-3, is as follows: DTGVSQNPRHKITKRGQNVTFRCDPISEHNRLYWYRQTLGQGPEFLTYFQNEAQLEKSRLLSDRFSAERPKGSFSTLEIQRTEQGDSAMYLCASSPRGGPHTDTQYFGPGTRLTVL.

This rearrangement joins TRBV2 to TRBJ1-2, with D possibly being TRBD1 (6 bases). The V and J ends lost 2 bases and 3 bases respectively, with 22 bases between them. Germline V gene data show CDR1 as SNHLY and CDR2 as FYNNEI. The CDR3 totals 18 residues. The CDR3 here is CASSELGASGARYYGYTF. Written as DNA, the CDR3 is TGTGCCAGCAGTGAATTAGGAGCATCAGGGGCCCGATACTATGGCTACACCTTC.

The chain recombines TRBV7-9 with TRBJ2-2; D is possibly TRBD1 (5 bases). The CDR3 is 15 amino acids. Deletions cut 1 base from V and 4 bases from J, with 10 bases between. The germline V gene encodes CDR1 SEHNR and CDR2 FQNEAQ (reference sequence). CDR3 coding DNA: TGTGCCAGCAGCTTAGAAGGGGTGAGCACCGGGGAGCTGTTTTTT. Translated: CASSLEGVSTGELFF.

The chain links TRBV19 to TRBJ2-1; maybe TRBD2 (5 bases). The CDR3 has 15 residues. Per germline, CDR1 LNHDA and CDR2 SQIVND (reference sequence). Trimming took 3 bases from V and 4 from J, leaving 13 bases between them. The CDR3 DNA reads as TGTGCCAGTAGTATCGGGCGGGTCTTTTACAATGAGCAGTTCTTC. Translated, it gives CASSIGRVFYNEQFF.

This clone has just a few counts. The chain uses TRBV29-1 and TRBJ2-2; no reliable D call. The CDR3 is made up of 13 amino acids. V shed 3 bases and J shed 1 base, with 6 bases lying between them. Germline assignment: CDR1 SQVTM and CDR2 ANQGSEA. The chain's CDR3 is CSVERMNTGELFF. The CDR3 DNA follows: TGCAGCGTTGAGCGGATGAACACCGGGGAGCTGTTTTTT.

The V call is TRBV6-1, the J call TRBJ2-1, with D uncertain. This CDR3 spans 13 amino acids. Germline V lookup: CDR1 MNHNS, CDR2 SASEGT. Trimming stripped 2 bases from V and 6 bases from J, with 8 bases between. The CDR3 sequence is CASSESHFNEQFF. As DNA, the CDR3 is TGTGCCAGCAGTGAATCTCACTTCAATGAGCAGTTCTTC.

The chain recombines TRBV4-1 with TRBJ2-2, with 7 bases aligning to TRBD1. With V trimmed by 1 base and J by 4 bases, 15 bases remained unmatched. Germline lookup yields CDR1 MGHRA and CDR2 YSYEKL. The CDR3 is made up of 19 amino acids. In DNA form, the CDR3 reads TGCGCCAGCAGCCAAGTGATTCCAGGGACAGAAGGCATCACCGGGGAGCTGTTTTTT. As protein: CASSQVIPGTEGITGELFF.

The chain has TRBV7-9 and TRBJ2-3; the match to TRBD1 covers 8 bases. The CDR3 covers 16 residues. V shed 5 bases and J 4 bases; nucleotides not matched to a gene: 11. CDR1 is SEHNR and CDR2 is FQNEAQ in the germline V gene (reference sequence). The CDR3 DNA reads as TGTGCCAGCAGCACCCCGCGGACAGGGATTGCAGATACGCAGTATTTT. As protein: CASSTPRTGIADTQYF.

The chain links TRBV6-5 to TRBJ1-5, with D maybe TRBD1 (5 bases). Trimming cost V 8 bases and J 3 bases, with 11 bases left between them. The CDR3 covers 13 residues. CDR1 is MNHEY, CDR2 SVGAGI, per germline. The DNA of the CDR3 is TGTGCCAGCTCAAGGGGTTTCAATCAGCCCCAGCATTTT. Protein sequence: CASSRGFNQPQHF.

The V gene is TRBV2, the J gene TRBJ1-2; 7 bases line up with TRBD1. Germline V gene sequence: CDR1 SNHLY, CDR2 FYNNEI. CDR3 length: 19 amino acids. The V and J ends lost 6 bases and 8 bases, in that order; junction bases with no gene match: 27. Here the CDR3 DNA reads TGTGCCAGCAGGGAGCCCAGCGGTTCGGAGGGGGCTTTGGTTGTGGGCTACACCTTC. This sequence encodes CASREPSGSEGALVVGYTF. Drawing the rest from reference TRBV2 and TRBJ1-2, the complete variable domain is EPEVTQTPSHQVTQMGQEVILRCVPISNHLYFYWYRQILGQKVEFLVSFYNNEISEKSEIFDDQFSVERPDGSNFTLKIRSTKLEDSAMYFCASREPSGSEGALVVGYTFGSGTRLTVV.

The CDR3 DNA reads TGTGCCAGCAGCCCGTTTTTCATGGAGGTGAAGCCCCAGCATTTT. Amino acid sequence: CASSPFFMEVKPQHF. The chain has TRBV7-8 and TRBJ1-5, with no clear D. The CDR3 is made up of 15 amino acids. V lost 5 bases and J lost 8, with 19 bases in between. The germline CDR1 and CDR2 sequences are SGHVS and FQNEAQ.

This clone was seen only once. CDR3 sequence: CASSPNWGGETQYF. The DNA for the CDR3 is TGTGCCAGCAGCCCTAATTGGGGGGGCGAGACCCAGTACTTC. The chain joins TRBV7-7 to TRBJ2-5, with TRBD2 as a possible D gene (7 bases). Trimming took off 5 bases at V and 5 bases at J, with 15 bases between the two ends. In germline, CDR1 is SSHAT, CDR2 FNYEAQ (reference sequence). This CDR3 region has 14 residues.

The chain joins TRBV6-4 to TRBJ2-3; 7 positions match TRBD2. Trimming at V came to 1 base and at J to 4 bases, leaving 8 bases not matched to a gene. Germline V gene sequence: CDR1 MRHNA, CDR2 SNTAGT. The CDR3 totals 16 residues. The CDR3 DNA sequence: TGTGCCAGCAGTGACTGGGGAGGGCCAGACGCAGATACGCAGTATTTT. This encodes CASSDWGGPDADTQYF.

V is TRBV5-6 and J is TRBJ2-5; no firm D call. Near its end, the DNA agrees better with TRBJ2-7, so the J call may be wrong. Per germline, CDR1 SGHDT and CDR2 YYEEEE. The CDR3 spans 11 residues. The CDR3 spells CASSLYFEQYF. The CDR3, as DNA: TGTGCCAGCAGCTTGTATTTCGAGCAGTACTTC.

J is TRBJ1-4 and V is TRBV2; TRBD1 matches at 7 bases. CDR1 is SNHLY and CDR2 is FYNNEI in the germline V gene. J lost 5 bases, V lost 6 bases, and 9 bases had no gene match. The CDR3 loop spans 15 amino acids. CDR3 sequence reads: CASSVDRVRNEKLFF. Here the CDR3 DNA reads TGTGCCAGCAGCGTTGACAGGGTCAGGAATGAAAAACTGTTTTTT. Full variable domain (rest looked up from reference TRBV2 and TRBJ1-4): EPEVTQTPSHQVTQMGQEVILRCVPISNHLYFYWYRQILGQKVEFLVSFYNNEISEKSEIFDDQFSVERPDGSNFTLKIRSTKLEDSAMYFCASSVDRVRNEKLFFGSGTQLSVL.

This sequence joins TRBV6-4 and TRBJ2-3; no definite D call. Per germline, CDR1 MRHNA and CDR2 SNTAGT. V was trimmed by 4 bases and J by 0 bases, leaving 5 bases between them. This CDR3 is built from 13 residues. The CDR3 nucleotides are TGTGCCAGCAGTGGCGGAAGCACAGATACGCAGTATTTT. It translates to CASSGGSTDTQYF.

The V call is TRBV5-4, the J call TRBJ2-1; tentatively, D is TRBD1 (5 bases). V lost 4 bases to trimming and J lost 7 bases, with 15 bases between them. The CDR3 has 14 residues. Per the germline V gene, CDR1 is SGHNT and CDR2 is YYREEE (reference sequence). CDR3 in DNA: TGTGCCAGCAGCCTCGCTAGGGGATTGAATGAGCAGTTCTTC. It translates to CASSLARGLNEQFF.

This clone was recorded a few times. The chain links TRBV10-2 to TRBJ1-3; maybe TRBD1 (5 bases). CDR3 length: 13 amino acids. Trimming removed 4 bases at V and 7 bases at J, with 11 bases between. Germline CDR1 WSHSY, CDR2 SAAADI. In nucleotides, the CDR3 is TGCGCCAGCAGTGGATCCAGGGCTAACACCATATATTTT. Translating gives CASSGSRANTIYF.

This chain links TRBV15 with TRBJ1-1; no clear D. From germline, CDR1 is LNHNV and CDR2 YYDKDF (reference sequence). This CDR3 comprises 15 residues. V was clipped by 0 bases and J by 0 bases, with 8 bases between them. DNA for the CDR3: TGTGCCACCAGCAGAGATCCCAGTCTGAACACTGAAGCTTTCTTT. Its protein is CATSRDPSLNTEAFF.

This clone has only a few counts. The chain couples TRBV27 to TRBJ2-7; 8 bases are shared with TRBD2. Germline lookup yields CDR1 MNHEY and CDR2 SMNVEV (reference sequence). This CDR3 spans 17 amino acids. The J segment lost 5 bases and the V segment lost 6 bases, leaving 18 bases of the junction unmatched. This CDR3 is CASRRAPLTSGEDEQYF. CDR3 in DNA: TGTGCCAGCAGAAGGGCCCCATTAACTAGCGGCGAAGACGAGCAGTACTTC.

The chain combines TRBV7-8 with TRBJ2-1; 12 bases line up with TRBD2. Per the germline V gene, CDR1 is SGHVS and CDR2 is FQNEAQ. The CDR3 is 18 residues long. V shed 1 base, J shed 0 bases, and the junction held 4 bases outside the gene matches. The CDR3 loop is CASSLGLAGGSSYNEQFF. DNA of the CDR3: TGTGCCAGCAGCTTAGGGCTAGCGGGGGGGAGCTCCTACAATGAGCAGTTCTTC.

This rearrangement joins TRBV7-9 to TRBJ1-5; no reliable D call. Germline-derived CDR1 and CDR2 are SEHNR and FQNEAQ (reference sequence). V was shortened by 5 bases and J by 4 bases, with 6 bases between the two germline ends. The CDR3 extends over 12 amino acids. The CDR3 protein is CASSPPNQPQHF. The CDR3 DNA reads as TGTGCCAGCAGCCCCCCGAATCAGCCCCAGCATTTT.

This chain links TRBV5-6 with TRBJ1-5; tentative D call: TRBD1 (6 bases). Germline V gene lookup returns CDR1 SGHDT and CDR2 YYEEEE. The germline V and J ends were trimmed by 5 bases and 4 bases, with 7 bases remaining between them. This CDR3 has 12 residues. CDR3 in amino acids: CASSGQNQPQHF. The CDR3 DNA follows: TGTGCCAGCAGTGGACAGAATCAGCCCCAGCATTTT.

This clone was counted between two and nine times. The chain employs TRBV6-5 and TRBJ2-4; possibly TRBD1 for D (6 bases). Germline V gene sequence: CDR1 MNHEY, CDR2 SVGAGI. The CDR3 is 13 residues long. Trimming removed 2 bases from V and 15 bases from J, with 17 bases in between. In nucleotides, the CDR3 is TGTGCCAGCAGTTACGGGCAGGGGCTTACCCCGTACTTC. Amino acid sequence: CASSYGQGLTPYF.